This T cell receptor (beta chain) is drawn from a study of T cells in Graves' hyperthyroidism and ophthalmopathy. As for the study in general: Initial diagnosis, before any treatment, was when peripheral blood was collected.

There are many counts of this clonotype. Its target is not known. General study results and limits: Most clonotypes expanded in thyroid above 0.001 were likewise present in blood.

The ends lost 6 bases at V and 0 bases at J; junction bases unmatched: 10. This CDR3 is 16 amino acids long. CDR1 and CDR2 from the germline V gene are MNHNS and SASEGT. Amplified TCR beta CDR3 regions derived from RNA transcripts. The TCR CDR3 first-round RT-PCR relied on the HTBI primer set. Via MiXCR, TCRdb re-called the multiplex PCR reads, giving one row per CDR3 protein. Of some 350,000 distinct CDR3 sequences in the sample, roughly 13% were seen once. This sequence originates from a middle-aged woman with Graves' ophthalmopathy. This sequence joins TRBV6-1 and TRBJ2-7; 8 bases line up with TRBD2. Sequenced input: blood. DNA for the CDR3: TGTGCCAGCAGCCCGGAGGGTACTAGCGGCTCCTACGAGCAGTACTTC. This encodes CASSPEGTSGSYEQYF.